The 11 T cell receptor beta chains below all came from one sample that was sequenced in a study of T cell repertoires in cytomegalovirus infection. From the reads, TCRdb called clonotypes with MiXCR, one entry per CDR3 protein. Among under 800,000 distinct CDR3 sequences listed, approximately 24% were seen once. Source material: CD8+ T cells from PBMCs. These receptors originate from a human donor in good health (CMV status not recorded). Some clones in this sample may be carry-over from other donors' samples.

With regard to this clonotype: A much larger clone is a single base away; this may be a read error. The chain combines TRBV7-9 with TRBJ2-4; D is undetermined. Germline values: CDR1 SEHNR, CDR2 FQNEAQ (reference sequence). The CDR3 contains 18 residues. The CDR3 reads CANSSPSDNWGAKNIQYF. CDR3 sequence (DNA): TGTGCCAACAGCTCCCCCTCCGACAACTGGGGTGCCAAAAACATTCAGTACTTC. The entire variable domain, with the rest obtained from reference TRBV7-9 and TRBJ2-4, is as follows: DTGVSQNPRHKITKRGQNVTFRCDPISEHNRLYWYRQTLGQGPEFLTYFQNEAQLEKSRLLSDRFSAERPKGSFSTLEIQRTEQGDSAMYLCANSSPSDNWGAKNIQYFGAGTRLSVL.

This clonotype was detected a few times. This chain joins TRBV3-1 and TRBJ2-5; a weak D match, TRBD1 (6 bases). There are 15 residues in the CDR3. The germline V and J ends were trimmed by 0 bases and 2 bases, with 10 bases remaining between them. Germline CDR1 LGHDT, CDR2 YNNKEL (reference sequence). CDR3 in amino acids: CASSQDRGQQETQYF. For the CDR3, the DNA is TGTGCCAGCAGCCAAGATCGAGGACAGCAAGAGACCCAGTACTTC.

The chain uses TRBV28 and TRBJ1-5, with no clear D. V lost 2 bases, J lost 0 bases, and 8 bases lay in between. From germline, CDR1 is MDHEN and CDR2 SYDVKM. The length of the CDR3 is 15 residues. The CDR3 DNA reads TGTGCCAGCAGTTTAATGCCCTCTAGCAATCAGCCCCAGCATTTT. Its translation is CASSLMPSSNQPQHF.

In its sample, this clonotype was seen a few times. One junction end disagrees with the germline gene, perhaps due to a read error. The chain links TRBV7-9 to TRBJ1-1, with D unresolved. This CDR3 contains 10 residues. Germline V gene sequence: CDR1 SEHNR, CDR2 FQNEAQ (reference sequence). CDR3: CASSTRGDSF. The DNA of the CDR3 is TGTGCCAGCAGCACCCGCGGGGATTCATTT. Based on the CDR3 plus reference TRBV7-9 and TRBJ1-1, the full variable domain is DTGVSQNPRHKITKRGQNVTFRCDPISEHNRLYWYRQTLGQGPEFLTYFQNEAQLEKSRLLSDRFSAERPKGSFSTLEIQRTEQGDSAMYLCASSTRGDSFGQGTRLTVV.

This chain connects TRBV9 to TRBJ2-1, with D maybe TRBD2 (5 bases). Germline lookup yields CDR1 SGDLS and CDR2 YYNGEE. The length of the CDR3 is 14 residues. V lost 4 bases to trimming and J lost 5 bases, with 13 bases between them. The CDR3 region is CASSPWGVHNEQFF. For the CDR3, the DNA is TGTGCCAGCAGCCCTTGGGGAGTCCACAATGAGCAGTTCTTC.

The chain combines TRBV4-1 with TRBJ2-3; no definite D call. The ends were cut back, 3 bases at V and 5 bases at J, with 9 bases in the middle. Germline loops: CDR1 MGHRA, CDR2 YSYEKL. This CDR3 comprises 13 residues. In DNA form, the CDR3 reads TGCGCCAGCAGCCACCCCGAGGTAGATACGCAGTATTTT. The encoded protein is CASSHPEVDTQYF.

The CDR3 region is CASSLVAGMGPYSNQPQHF. In DNA form, the CDR3 reads TGTGCCAGCAGCTTAGTGGCGGGCATGGGGCCCTATAGCAATCAGCCCCAGCATTTT. The chain employs TRBV7-9 and TRBJ1-5; D might be TRBD1 (5 bases). CDR3 size: 19 residues. The V gene's germline CDR1 is SEHNR and CDR2 FQNEAQ (reference sequence). V was clipped by 1 base and J by 0 bases, with 19 bases between them.

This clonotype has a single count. CDR3 nucleotides: TGCAGTGCTAGAGATCGACAGGGAAACTACGAGCAGTACTTC. Translating it yields CSARDRQGNYEQYF. This sequence joins TRBV20-1 and TRBJ2-7, with 7 bases that match TRBD1. The ends lost 0 bases at V and 3 bases at J; junction bases unmatched: 5. Germline lookup yields CDR1 DFQATT and CDR2 SNEGSKA (reference sequence). The length of the CDR3 is 14 residues.

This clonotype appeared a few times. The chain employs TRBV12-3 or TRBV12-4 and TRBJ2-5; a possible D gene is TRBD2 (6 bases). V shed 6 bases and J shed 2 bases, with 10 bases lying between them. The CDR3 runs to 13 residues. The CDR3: CASSPGTQETQYF. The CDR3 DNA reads TGTGCCAGCAGCCCCGGGACTCAAGAGACCCAGTACTTC.

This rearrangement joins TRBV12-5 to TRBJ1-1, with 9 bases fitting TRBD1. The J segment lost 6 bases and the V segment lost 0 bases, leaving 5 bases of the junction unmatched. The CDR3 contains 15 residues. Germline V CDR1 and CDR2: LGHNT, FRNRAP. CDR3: CASGLVRTGVPEAFF. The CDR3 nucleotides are TGTGCTAGTGGTTTGGTTAGGACAGGGGTGCCTGAAGCTTTCTTT.

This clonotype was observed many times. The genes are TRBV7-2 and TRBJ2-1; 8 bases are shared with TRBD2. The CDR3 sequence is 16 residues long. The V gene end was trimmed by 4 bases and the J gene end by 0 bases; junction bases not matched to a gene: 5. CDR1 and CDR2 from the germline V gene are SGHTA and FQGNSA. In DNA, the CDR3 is TGTGCCAGCAGCTCGGGGGGGACTATCTCCTACAATGAGCAGTTCTTC. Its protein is CASSSGGTISYNEQFF. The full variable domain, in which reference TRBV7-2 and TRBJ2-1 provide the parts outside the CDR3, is GAGVSQSPSNKVTEKGKDVELRCDPISGHTALYWYRQSLGQGLEFLIYFQGNSAPDKSGLPSDRFSAERTGGSVSTLTIQRTQQEDSAVYLCASSSGGTISYNEQFFGPGTRLTVL.